This T cell receptor beta chain was sequenced during a study of cytomegalovirus exposure and HLA in healthy donors. Study findings and constraints: V- and J-gene trimming of TCR beta was linked (in a later analysis) to a missense DCLRE1C variant. Later analysis revealed greater clonal expansion in HLA-associated TCR beta chains than in equally common others.

PCR amplification relied on 60 Vbeta primers (plus 13 Jbeta primers). The method was immunoSEQ multiplex PCR; TCRdb's version includes in-frame clones alone and lacks a portion of them. Here the sample spans 130,000 or so clones, 8.5% to 10% being singletons. This clone was seen a handful of times. Its specificity is not known. Sequenced: PBMCs. This TCR came from a man aged 40-49 years in good health and CMV-seronegative.

The CDR3 sequence: CAISDREGYGYTF. The CDR3 DNA reads as TGTGCCATCAGTGACAGGGAGGGGTATGGCTACACCTTC. J is TRBJ1-2 and V is TRBV10-3; a weak D match, TRBD1 (5 bases). Germline assignment: CDR1 ENHRY and CDR2 SYGVKD. V was trimmed by 3 bases and J by 5 bases, leaving 10 bases between them. CDR3 size: 13 residues.